This T cell receptor (beta chain) originates from a study of CD8 T cells in ankylosing spondylitis. This clonotype was detected ten times or more. As the method for making TCR beta libraries, quantitative 5'-RACE with molecular barcodes was used. TCRdb used MiXCR to reprocess the 5' RACE reads, holding one entry per CDR3 protein. The sample includes 200,000 or so distinct CDR3 sequences, 15% to 20% of them seen just once. The CDR3 is 17 residues long. Losses at the gene ends were 1 base for V and 11 bases for J; bases not matched to a gene: 11. This sequence was found in a male donor aged 5-29 years with ankylosing spondylitis or in good health (not recorded which). The V gene is TRBV12-3 or TRBV12-4, the J gene TRBJ2-1; 13 positions agree with TRBD2. The sequenced sample was blood, either unsorted or a sorted T cell fraction (not recorded which). CDR3 in amino acids: CASSLGLAGGRVFQQFF. Written as DNA, the CDR3 is TGTGCCAGCAGTTTAGGACTAGCGGGAGGTCGGGTTTTTCAGCAGTTCTTC.